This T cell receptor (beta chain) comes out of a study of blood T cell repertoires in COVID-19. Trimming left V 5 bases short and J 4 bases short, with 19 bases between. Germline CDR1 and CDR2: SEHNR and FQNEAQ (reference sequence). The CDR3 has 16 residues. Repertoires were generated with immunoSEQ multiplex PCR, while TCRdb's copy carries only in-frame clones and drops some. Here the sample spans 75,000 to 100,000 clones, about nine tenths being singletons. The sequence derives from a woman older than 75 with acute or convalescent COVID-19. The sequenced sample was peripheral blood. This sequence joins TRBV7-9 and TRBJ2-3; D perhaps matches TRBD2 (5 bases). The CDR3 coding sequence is TGTGCCAGCAGCCGAGTGGGGTTGTCGGGGTCAGATACGCAGTATTTT. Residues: CASSRVGLSGSDTQYF.